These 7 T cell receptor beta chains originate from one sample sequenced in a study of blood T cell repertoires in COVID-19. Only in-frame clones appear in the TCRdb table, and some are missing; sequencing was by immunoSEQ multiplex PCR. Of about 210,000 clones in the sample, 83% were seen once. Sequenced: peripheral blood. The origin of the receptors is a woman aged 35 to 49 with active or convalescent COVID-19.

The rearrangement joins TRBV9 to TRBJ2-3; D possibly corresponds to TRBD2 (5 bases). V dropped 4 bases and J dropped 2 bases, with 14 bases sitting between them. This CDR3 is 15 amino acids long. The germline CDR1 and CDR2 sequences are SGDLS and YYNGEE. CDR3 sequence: CASSLEWRVTDTQYF. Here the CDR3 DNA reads TGTGCCAGCAGCTTAGAATGGCGGGTCACAGATACGCAGTATTTT.

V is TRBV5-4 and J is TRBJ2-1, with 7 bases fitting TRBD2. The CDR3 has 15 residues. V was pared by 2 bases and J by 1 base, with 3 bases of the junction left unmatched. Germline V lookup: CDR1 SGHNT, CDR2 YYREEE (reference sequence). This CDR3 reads CASSFSSGSYNEQFF. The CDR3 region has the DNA TGTGCCAGCAGCTTTAGTAGCGGGTCCTACAATGAGCAGTTCTTC.

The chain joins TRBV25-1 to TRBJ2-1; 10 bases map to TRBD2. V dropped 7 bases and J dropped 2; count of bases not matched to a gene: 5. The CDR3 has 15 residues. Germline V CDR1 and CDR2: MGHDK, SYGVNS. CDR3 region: CASIKREGTYNEQFF. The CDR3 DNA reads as TGTGCCAGCATCAAGCGGGAGGGTACCTACAATGAGCAGTTCTTC.

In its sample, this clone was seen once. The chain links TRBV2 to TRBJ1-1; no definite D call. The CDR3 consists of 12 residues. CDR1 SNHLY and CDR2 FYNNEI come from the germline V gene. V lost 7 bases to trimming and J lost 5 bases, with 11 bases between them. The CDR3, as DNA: TGTGCCAGCAATGAGGGAGGAACTGAAGCTTTCTTT. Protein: CASNEGGTEAFF.

The CDR3 region has the DNA TGTGCCAGCAGCCAAGAAGGGAGTTTGTCCTACAATGAGCAGTTCTTC. Its protein product is CASSQEGSLSYNEQFF. The chain uses TRBV14 and TRBJ2-1, with D possibly being TRBD2 (5 bases). Germline CDR1 SGHDN, CDR2 FVKESK. This CDR3 region has 16 residues. V was clipped by 0 bases and J by 1 base, with 10 bases between them.

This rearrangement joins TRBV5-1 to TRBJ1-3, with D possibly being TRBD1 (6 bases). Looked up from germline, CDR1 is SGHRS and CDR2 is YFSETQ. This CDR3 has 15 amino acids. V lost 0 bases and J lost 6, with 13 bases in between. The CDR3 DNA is TGCGCCAGCAGCTTGGCCGTCAGGGGTCAAAACACCATATATTTT. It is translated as CASSLAVRGQNTIYF.

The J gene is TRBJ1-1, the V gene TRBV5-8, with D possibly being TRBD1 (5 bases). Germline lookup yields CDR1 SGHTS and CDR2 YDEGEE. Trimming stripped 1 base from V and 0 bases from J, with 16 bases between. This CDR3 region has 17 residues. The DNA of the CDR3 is TGTGCCAGCAGCTTGTTTTCGGGTCGGGGGTTGAACACTGAAGCTTTCTTT. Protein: CASSLFSGRGLNTEAFF.